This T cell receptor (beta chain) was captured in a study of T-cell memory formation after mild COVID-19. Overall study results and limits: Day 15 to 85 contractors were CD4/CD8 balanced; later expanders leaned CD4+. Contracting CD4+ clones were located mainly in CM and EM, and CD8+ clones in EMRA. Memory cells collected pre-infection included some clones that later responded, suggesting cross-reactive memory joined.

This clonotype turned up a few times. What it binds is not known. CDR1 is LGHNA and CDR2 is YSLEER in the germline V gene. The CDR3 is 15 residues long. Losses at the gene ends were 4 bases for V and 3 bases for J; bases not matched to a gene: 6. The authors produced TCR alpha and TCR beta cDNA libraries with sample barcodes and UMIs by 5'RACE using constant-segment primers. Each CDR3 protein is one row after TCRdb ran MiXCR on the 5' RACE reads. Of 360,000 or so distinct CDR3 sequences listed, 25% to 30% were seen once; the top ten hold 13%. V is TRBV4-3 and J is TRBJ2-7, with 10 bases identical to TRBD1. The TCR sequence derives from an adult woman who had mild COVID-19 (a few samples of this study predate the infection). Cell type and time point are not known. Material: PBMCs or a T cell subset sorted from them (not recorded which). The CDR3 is CASSPGTGVSYEQYF. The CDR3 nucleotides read TGCGCCAGCAGCCCTGGGACAGGGGTTAGCTACGAGCAGTACTTC.